This T cell receptor (beta chain) is drawn from a study of T cells in tuberculosis. Study overall: T cells were selected with CD1B tetramers loaded with glucose monomycolate. Study-wide points: T cells binding CD1B-GMM tetramer weakly possibly escaped the sort.

V dropped 1 base and J dropped 0 bases, with 6 bases sitting between them. Germline V gene sequence: CDR1 LGHNA, CDR2 YSLEER. The CDR3 has 15 amino acids. Thawed, overnight-rested PBMC were stained with GMM-loaded CD1B tetramer, viability dye and anti-CD3, then sorted. C32 glucose monomycolate from Rhodococcus equi was loaded onto the CD1B tetramers. Before cryopreservation, the sorted PBMC lost their CD14-expressing monocytes. Chain pairing is unknown; alpha and beta were sequenced separately. Here immunoSEQ multiplex PCR was the method, and the copy in TCRdb shows in-frame clones only, minus some. Of about 59,000 clones in the sample, about four fifths were seen once.

The sequence derives from an adult woman with latent tuberculosis. The rearrangement links TRBV4-3 to TRBJ2-2; D is ambiguous. The sample was CD1b-GMM tetramer-negative cells sorted from PBMCs. CDR3 nucleotide sequence: TGCGCCAGCAGCCAAGGCTGGCCGAACACCGGGGAGCTGTTTTTT. Its protein product is CASSQGWPNTGELFF.